Each of the 18 T cell receptor beta chains below was sequenced from the same sample in a study of shared clonotypes between healthy human individuals. Repertoires were generated with immunoSEQ multiplex PCR, while TCRdb's copy carries only in-frame clones and drops some. This sample has 2.3 million or so clones, with 90% to 95% found just once. Sequencing was done on a sample of naive CD4+ T cells from PBMCs. Subset specified: CD45RA+ positively selected. The source is a man between 18 and 35 years old in good health. Some clones in this sample may be carry-over from other donors' samples.

V usage is TRBV5-1 and J usage is TRBJ2-1; no definite D call. Trimming pared 4 bases from V and 9 bases from J, leaving 14 bases between. The CDR3 length is 13 residues. CDR1 and CDR2 (germline): SGHRS, YFSETQ. This CDR3 is CASSEPQYAEQFF. Here the CDR3 DNA reads TGCGCCAGCAGCGAGCCCCAGTATGCTGAGCAGTTCTTC.

The V gene is TRBV25-1, the J gene TRBJ2-2, with D hard to call. The CDR3 extends over 14 amino acids. Germline V gene data show CDR1 as MGHDK and CDR2 as SYGVNS. Trimming left V 6 bases short and J 4 bases short, with 12 bases between. The CDR3 spells CASSKSRATGELFF. The CDR3 DNA reads as TGTGCCAGCAGCAAAAGCCGGGCCACCGGGGAGCTGTTTTTT.

The chain joins TRBV18 to TRBJ2-7; TRBD1 matches 8 bases. In germline, CDR1 is KGHSH, CDR2 LQKENI. The ends lost 6 bases at V and 0 bases at J; junction bases unmatched: 19. This CDR3 region has 19 residues. The CDR3 sequence is CASSPSGQAGGWYSYEQYF. The CDR3 DNA reads as TGTGCCAGCTCCCCCTCGGGTCAGGCAGGGGGCTGGTACTCCTACGAGCAGTACTTC.

The chain combines TRBV6-1 with TRBJ2-7; 7 bases align to TRBD2. The CDR3 is 15 amino acids. The junction had 11 bases not matched to a gene; V was cut back by 6 bases and J by 3 bases. Per germline, CDR1 MNHNS and CDR2 SASEGT. CDR3: CASSEWGGYGYEQYF. CDR3 in DNA: TGTGCCAGCAGCGAATGGGGGGGTTACGGCTACGAGCAGTACTTC.

The chain links TRBV28 to TRBJ1-2; D is ambiguous. The CDR3 runs to 13 residues. Looked up from germline, CDR1 is MDHEN and CDR2 is SYDVKM. The germline V and J ends were trimmed by 3 bases and 6 bases, with 11 bases remaining between them. Written as DNA, the CDR3 is TGTGCCAGCAGTTTGACGGTGTTTGATGGCTACACCTTC. This translates into CASSLTVFDGYTF.

The rearrangement uses TRBV5-1 and TRBJ1-4, with D uncertain. V shed 4 bases and J shed 2 bases, with 15 bases lying between them. The CDR3 has 16 residues. Germline CDR1 SGHRS, CDR2 YFSETQ. The CDR3 nucleotides are TGCGCCAGCAGCCCGAATGCCGGGCGTACTAATGAAAAACTGTTTTTT. Protein: CASSPNAGRTNEKLFF.

CDR3 region: CASSHTDGATNEKLFF. CDR3 bases: TGCGCCAGCAGTCATACGGACGGAGCAACTAATGAAAAACTGTTTTTT. This chain uses TRBV23-1 with TRBJ1-4; D is undetermined. TRBV23-1 is placed among ORFs of uncertain function. CDR3 size: 16 residues. V was trimmed by 3 bases and J by 0 bases, leaving 11 bases between them.

The J gene is TRBJ2-5, the V gene TRBV28; D possibly corresponds to TRBD1 (5 bases). The CDR3 has 15 residues. The V and J ends lost 4 bases and 4 bases respectively, with 16 bases between them. Looked up from germline, CDR1 is MDHEN and CDR2 is SYDVKM. CDR3 region: CASSWTQRPRETQYF. DNA for the CDR3: TGTGCCAGCAGTTGGACACAGCGACCAAGAGAGACCCAGTACTTC. The full variable domain, in which reference TRBV28 and TRBJ2-5 provide the parts outside the CDR3, is DVKVTQSSRYLVKRTGEKVFLECVQDMDHENMFWYRQDPGLGLRLIYFSYDVKMKEKGDIPEGYSVSREKKERFSLILESASTNQTSMYLCASSWTQRPRETQYFGPGTRLLVL.

Turning to this clone: The same CDR3 is also encoded by other DNA sequences in this sample. V gene TRBV27 combines with J gene TRBJ1-4; D not resolved. V lost 3 bases, J lost 0 bases, and 8 bases lay in between. Per germline, CDR1 MNHEY and CDR2 SMNVEV (reference sequence). CDR3 length equals 15 residues. The CDR3 is CASSFLGATNEKLFF. The CDR3 DNA reads TGTGCCAGCAGTTTTTTGGGTGCAACTAATGAAAAACTGTTTTTT.

This clone has a handful of counts. This sample also contains other DNA sequences that code for the same CDR3. Here the CDR3 reads CASSLGTNYGYTF. CDR3 sequence (DNA): TGTGCCAGCAGTCTTGGTACTAACTATGGCTACACCTTC. The chain has TRBV28 and TRBJ1-2, with unresolved D. V dropped 5 bases and J dropped 0 bases, with 7 bases sitting between them. The CDR3 is made up of 13 amino acids. Germline CDR1 is MDHEN and CDR2 is SYDVKM.

This clone was picked up a small number of times. The chain couples TRBV5-1 to TRBJ1-1, with 10 bases lining up with TRBD1. The CDR3 runs 15 residues. V shed 4 bases and J 1 base; nucleotides not matched to a gene: 4. Germline V gene lookup returns CDR1 SGHRS and CDR2 YFSETQ. The CDR3 DNA follows: TGCGCCAGCAGCCCGGGGGACAGGGGGAACACTGAAGCTTTCTTT. Translation: CASSPGDRGNTEAFF.

The chain couples TRBV5-1 to TRBJ2-3; D unclear. Germline values: CDR1 SGHRS, CDR2 YFSETQ. The CDR3 covers 14 residues. V lost 5 bases and J lost 1, with 11 bases in between. The chain's CDR3 is CASRYGSRTDTQYF. CDR3 bases: TGCGCCAGCAGATATGGGTCTCGCACAGATACGCAGTATTTT.

The J gene is TRBJ1-4, the V gene TRBV5-8, with a possible D match to TRBD1 (5 bases). The germline V and J ends were trimmed by 4 bases and 5 bases, with 18 bases remaining between them. This CDR3 is 16 amino acids long. Germline-derived CDR1 and CDR2 are SGHTS and YDEGEE. Here the CDR3 DNA reads TGTGCCAGCAGCCAAGGTGTAGGGACGGAAAATGAAAAACTGTTTTTT. This codes for CASSQGVGTENEKLFF. The entire variable domain, with the rest obtained from reference TRBV5-8 and TRBJ1-4, is as follows: EAGVTQSPTHLIKTRGQQATLRCSPISGHTSVYWYQQALGLGLQFLLWYDEGEERNRGNFPPRFSGRQFPNYSSELNVNALELEDSALYLCASSQGVGTENEKLFFGSGTQLSVL.

The CDR3 loop reads CATSRGWAENQPQHF. CDR3 in DNA: TGTGCCACCAGCAGAGGTTGGGCGGAAAATCAGCCCCAGCATTTT. The chain employs TRBV15 and TRBJ1-5, with D unclear. CDR3 length: 15 residues. CDR1 and CDR2 (germline): LNHNV, YYDKDF (reference sequence). The V end was cut by 1 base, the J end by 4 bases, with 11 bases between. Full variable domain (rest looked up from reference TRBV15 and TRBJ1-5): DAMVIQNPRYQVTQFGKPVTLSCSQTLNHNVMYWYQQKSSQAPKLLFHYYDKDFNNEADTPDNFQSRRPNTSFCFLDIRSPGLGDTAMYLCATSRGWAENQPQHFGDGTRLSIL.

The chain joins TRBV28 to TRBJ1-2, with 9 bases that match TRBD1. There are 14 residues in the CDR3. Germline values: CDR1 MDHEN, CDR2 SYDVKM. V was clipped by 5 bases and J by 7 bases; unmatched bases: 8. CDR3: CASSTRTGAGGYTF. In DNA, the CDR3 is TGTGCCAGCAGTACCCGGACAGGGGCGGGTGGCTACACCTTC.

The V call is TRBV10-3, the J call TRBJ1-2; 7 bases are shared with TRBD1. This CDR3 contains 22 residues. V lost 4 bases and J lost 7; bases outside the gene matches: 33. In germline, CDR1 is ENHRY, CDR2 SYGVKD. The CDR3 sequence: CAISVSPISQGGMKGRESGYTF. The CDR3 DNA sequence: TGTGCCATCAGTGTTTCGCCAATTTCCCAGGGGGGAATGAAAGGGAGAGAAAGTGGCTACACCTTC.

This sequence joins TRBV5-1 and TRBJ2-1; 15 positions match TRBD2. V shed 0 bases and J 8 bases; nucleotides not matched to a gene: 3. Per the germline V gene, CDR1 is SGHRS and CDR2 is YFSETQ. This CDR3 contains 16 residues. CDR3 in amino acids: CASSLEGLAGGYEQFF. In nucleotides, the CDR3 is TGCGCCAGCAGCTTGGAAGGACTAGCGGGAGGGTATGAGCAGTTCTTC.

A word on this clone: The same CDR3 is also encoded by other DNA sequences in this sample. V gene TRBV5-1 combines with J gene TRBJ2-5; no clear D gene. Trimming removed 0 bases from V and 5 bases from J, with 8 bases in between. Germline loops: CDR1 SGHRS, CDR2 YFSETQ. The CDR3 covers 13 residues. CDR3 loop: CASSLGALETQYF. The CDR3 region has the DNA TGCGCCAGCAGCTTGGGCGCGTTGGAGACCCAGTACTTC.